This T cell receptor beta chain was profiled in a study of blood T cell repertoires in COVID-19. Looking at the study overall: Material from acute and convalescent COVID-19 was sourced from the United States, Italy and Spain. Sample material is recorded as cDNA or gDNA derived from T cells, B-cell-depleted T cells, or PBMCs.

Original data processing: Reference gene primer amplification yielded estimated nucleated cell counts. Data came from immunoSEQ multiplex PCR; TCRdb stores just in-frame clones and leaves some out. That table furnishes V, J and clone size, whereas the DNA furnished D and trimming. The table includes more than 20,000 clones, more than 75% detected once. The CDR3 length is 17 residues. Trimming took off 5 bases at V and 3 bases at J, with 20 bases between the two ends. Germline lookup yields CDR1 LGHDT and CDR2 YNNKEL (reference sequence). This sequence joins TRBV3-1 (or the pseudogene TRBV3-2) and TRBJ2-1, with D perhaps TRBD2 (5 bases). The TCR comes from a man aged 50-60 years with active COVID-19. Sequencing used peripheral blood. This chain's CDR3 is CASSWRLETEDYNEQFF. The CDR3 coding sequence is TGTGCCAGCAGCTGGAGATTAGAGACGGAGGACTACAATGAGCAGTTCTTC.